This TCR beta chain originates from a study of blood T cell repertoires in COVID-19. At the level of the study: Donors in the United States, Italy and Spain gave samples during acute or convalescent COVID-19.

Trimming at V came to 1 base and at J to 8 bases, leaving 9 bases not matched to a gene. This CDR3 contains 16 residues. Looked up from germline, CDR1 is SGHNT and CDR2 is YENEEA. The table came from immunoSEQ multiplex PCR; TCRdb's copy has only in-frame clones and leaves some out. The data hold around 200,000 clones, with around three quarters observed a single time. The TCR comes from a woman in her sixties or seventies with acute or convalescent COVID-19. The chain carries TRBV11-3 and TRBJ2-1, with 9 positions matching TRBD2. Sequencing used peripheral blood. CDR3 nucleotides: TGTGCCAGCAGCTTAGGTGGTAGCGGGAGATTGGATGAGCAGTTCTTC. Protein product: CASSLGGSGRLDEQFF.